This T cell receptor (beta chain) was captured by sequencing in a study of regulatory T cells in long-lasting Graves disease. Time point of the sample: persistent/refractory GD, antithyroid drugs over 5 years with positive TRAb. The authors made the TCR library using RNA they extracted from PBMCs. Details on this clonotype: Its matching antigen is unknown.

The J segment lost 2 bases and the V segment lost 4 bases, leaving 5 bases of the junction unmatched. The CDR3 extends over 15 amino acids. The germline gives CDR1 SGHDT, CDR2 YYEEEE. Whole-study findings and limits: New patients shared roughly 960 public clonotypes, and persistent patients shared more, with around 2,600. Researchers reported studying only peripheral blood, not thyroid tissue.

Library construction for TCR beta used iRepertoire HTBI primers and Arm-PCR of CDR3 regions. TCRdb reprocessed the multiplex PCR reads via MiXCR and lists one record per CDR3 protein. The sample lists 500,000 to 800,000 distinct CDR3 sequences, 25% to 30% occurring once. This sequence originates from a female donor with Graves disease. The J gene is TRBJ2-5, the V gene TRBV5-6; TRBD2 aligns across 10 bases. The material sequenced was peripheral blood mononuclear cells (PBMCs), taken when the disease was refractory, from a patient treated with antithyroid drugs. CDR3 in amino acids: CASSPISGRQETQYF. The CDR3 nucleotides read TGTGCCAGCAGCCCAATTAGCGGGAGGCAAGAGACCCAGTACTTC.